These T cell receptor beta chains were read from a single sample in a study of control samples from healthy donors and cancer patients. Only in-frame clones appear in the TCRdb table, and some are missing; sequencing was by immunoSEQ multiplex PCR. The top ten clones hold around 7.6% of a sample with 130,000 or so clones, over 85% of them seen once. Sequenced: PBMCs. These receptors were taken from a man aged 50 or older with head and neck cancer. Each CDR3 is given with its conserved first and last residue. D genes are given only for firm matches. Clone size, where shown, is once, few, many, or a class for clones that have expanded.

TRBV11-2	TRBJ2-3	14	-	-	TGTGCCAGCAAACATGCCAACGAGGGGGATACGCAGTATTTT	CASKHANEGDTQYF
TRBV7-6	TRBJ1-1	14	-	-	TGTGCCAGCAGCTTAGATCCGTGGAATACTGAAGCTTTCTTT	CASSLDPWNTEAFF
TRBV3-1/TRBV3-2	TRBJ1-1	15	-	-	TGTGCCAGCAGCCAAGAACACTCGACGAACACTGAAGCTTTCTTT	CASSQEHSTNTEAFF
TRBV7-9	TRBJ1-4	15	few	TRBD1	TGTGCCAGCAGCCCGGGGAACAGGGGGACGGAAAAACTGTTTTTT	CASSPGNRGTEKLFF
TRBV29-1	TRBJ2-2	12	-	-	TGCAGCGTGACAGGGAGGGCCGGGGAGCTGTTTTTT	CSVTGRAGELFF
TRBV5-1	TRBJ2-7	13	few	-	TGCGCCAGCAGCTTGGAACAGGGAGTCGAGCAGTACTTC	CASSLEQGVEQYF
TRBV18	TRBJ2-7	16	-	TRBD2	TGTGCCAGCTCACCAATCGTGGCGGGGGTCGACGGGGAGCAGTACTTC	CASSPIVAGVDGEQYF
TRBV11-2	TRBJ2-7	12	-	TRBD1	TGTGCCAGCAGCTTTGGACAGGGCGAGCAGTACTTC	CASSFGQGEQYF
TRBV30	TRBJ1-2	12	-	-	TGTGCCTGGAGTGCAGGTATCGATGGCTACACCTTC	CAWSAGIDGYTF
TRBV27	TRBJ2-7	13	-	-	TGTGCCAGCAGTTTGGGACCGCTCTACGAGCAGTACTTC	CASSLGPLYEQYF
TRBV19	TRBJ1-1	12	-	TRBD1	TGTGCCGGCAGGGGGGCGGACACTGAAGCTTTCTTT	CAGRGADTEAFF
TRBV18	TRBJ2-1	16	-	-	TGTGCCAGCTCAGTCATGACGGCGAGCTCCTACAATGAGCAGTTCTTC	CASSVMTASSYNEQFF
TRBV29-1	TRBJ1-2	13	-	-	TGCAGCGGTCTGGACAGCACTAACTATGGCTACACCTTC	CSGLDSTNYGYTF
TRBV2	TRBJ2-1	11	-	-	TGTGCCAGCAGACCTCACAATGAGCAGTTCTTC	CASRPHNEQFF
TRBV14	TRBJ1-6	14	few	-	TGTGCCAGCAGCCAAGCAACAGCAGGTCAGGCCCTCCACTTT	CASSQATAGQALHF
TRBV2	TRBJ2-5	14	-	-	TGTGCCAGCAGTGAAAGGAGGGGGGGGGAGACCCAGTACTTC	CASSERRGGETQYF
TRBV3-1/TRBV3-2	TRBJ1-2	14	-	-	TGTGCCAGCAGCCGAGACACTCTTGGCTATGGCTACACCTTC	CASSRDTLGYGYTF
TRBV6-2/TRBV6-3	TRBJ2-2	15	-	-	TGTGCCAGCAGTTACTCCGGACTCCCTCCCGGGGAGCTGTTTTTT	CASSYSGLPPGELFF
TRBV19	TRBJ1-4	15	-	-	TGTGCCAGTACCCCCCGGGGGACCGGTAATGAAAAACTGTTTTTT	CASTPRGTGNEKLFF
TRBV7-7	TRBJ2-1	12	once	TRBD1	TGTGCCAGCAGCACAGGGGGCAATGAGCAGTTCTTC	CASSTGGNEQFF
TRBV5-1	TRBJ1-2	15	-	TRBD1	TGCGCCAGCAGCTTGACAGGGGGACGGAACTATGGCTACACCTTC	CASSLTGGRNYGYTF
TRBV2	TRBJ1-5	15	-	-	TGTGCCAGCAACTGGGACGGCGAAATTAATCAGCCCCAGCATTTT	CASNWDGEINQPQHF
TRBV24-1	TRBJ2-2	15	-	-	TGTGCCACCAGTGATGGCCCAAGGGGAACCGGGGAGCTGTTTTTT	CATSDGPRGTGELFF
TRBV6-2/TRBV6-3	TRBJ1-1	15	once	TRBD1	TGTGCCAGCAGTTCTTGGGGCAGGGGGTCGGTTGAAGCTTTCTTT	CASSSWGRGSVEAFF
TRBV29-1	TRBJ1-4	14	-	-	TGCAGCGTTGGGGGAATACAGAGAAATGAAAAACTGTTTTTT	CSVGGIQRNEKLFF
TRBV7-9	TRBJ2-1	14	-	-	TGTGCCAGCAGCTTAGGGACGGTTAACAATGAGCAGTTCTTC	CASSLGTVNNEQFF
TRBV10-1	TRBJ2-3	15	-	TRBD2	TGCGCCAGCAGTGACAACGCGGGGGGCACAGATACGCAGTATTTT	CASSDNAGGTDTQYF
TRBV5-4	TRBJ1-1	15	-	-	TGTGCCAGCAGCGGTGGGACACCCAAGGGGACTGAAGCTTTCTTT	CASSGGTPKGTEAFF
TRBV6-5	TRBJ2-1	15	-	TRBD2	TGTGCCAGCAGCCCCGGACTAGCGAAAGCCCACGGGGAGTTCTTC	CASSPGLAKAHGEFF
TRBV27	TRBJ2-3	16	-	TRBD2	TGTGCCAGCAGCTTGTTAAAGCGGGAGGGCACAGATACGCAGTATTTT	CASSLLKREGTDTQYF
TRBV18	TRBJ2-1	16	-	-	TGTGCCAGCTCACCCCCCTCGGGCGGGGCCTACAATGAGCAGTTCTTC	CASSPPSGGAYNEQFF
TRBV5-1	TRBJ2-1	16	-	TRBD2	TGCGCCAGCAGCTTGGGTAGCGGGGGGTCCTACAATGAGCAGTTCTTC	CASSLGSGGSYNEQFF
TRBV27	TRBJ1-2	17	-	TRBD1	TGTGCCAGCAGTTTATCGATCCAGGGGGCCCCTAACTATGGCTACACCTTC	CASSLSIQGAPNYGYTF